These 7 T cell receptor beta chains originate from one sample sequenced in a study of blood T cell repertoires in COVID-19. The table came from immunoSEQ multiplex PCR; TCRdb's copy has only in-frame clones and leaves some out. The repertoire holds more than 150,000 clones, about 90% seen once, with 2% to 3% in the top ten. The sample was peripheral blood. Source of these receptors: a man aged 35 to 55 with active or convalescent COVID-19.

This chain connects TRBV6-2 or TRBV6-3 to TRBJ2-1; 10 nucleotides align to TRBD1. The CDR3 contains 15 residues. V lost 6 bases, J lost 3 bases, and 5 bases stayed unmatched. Germline lookup yields CDR1 MNHEY and CDR2 SVGEGT. The CDR3 loop is CASSSGTGDYNEQFF. CDR3 coding DNA: TGTGCCAGCAGCTCCGGGACAGGGGACTACAATGAGCAGTTCTTC.

This clone was seen just once. V is TRBV6-5 and J is TRBJ2-1, with 7 bases fitting TRBD1. Germline trimming cut 2 bases from V and 6 bases from J; bases unmatched to any gene: 10. This CDR3 comprises 16 residues. Germline CDR1 reads MNHEY; CDR2 reads SVGAGI. The CDR3 DNA reads as TGTGCCAGCAGTTACCAGTCTCGCCCAGGGGGCAATGAGCAGTTCTTC. Translated, it gives CASSYQSRPGGNEQFF.

This clone came up a few times. V gene TRBV14 combines with J gene TRBJ2-3, with unresolved D. This CDR3 has 12 amino acids. V was pared by 3 bases and J by 6 bases, with 7 bases between. CDR1 and CDR2 from the germline V gene are SGHDN and FVKESK. The CDR3 sequence: CASSHTRDTQYF. CDR3 DNA sequence: TGTGCCAGCAGCCACACTCGGGATACGCAGTATTTT.

This clone is a singleton in its sample. The rearrangement links TRBV19 to TRBJ1-2; 7 bases match TRBD1. Losses at the gene ends were 3 bases for V and 8 bases for J; bases not matched to a gene: 12. The CDR3 contains 15 residues. Per germline, CDR1 LNHDA and CDR2 SQIVND (reference sequence). DNA of the CDR3: TGTGCCAGTAGTATCGTAGGGGGCCGGGTCCAGGGCTACACCTTC. Its protein is CASSIVGGRVQGYTF.

The chain uses TRBV2 and TRBJ2-7, with 10 bases that match TRBD2. Germline loops: CDR1 SNHLY, CDR2 FYNNEI. The length of the CDR3 is 16 residues. Trimming cost V 1 base and J 3 bases; bases outside gene matches: 6. CDR3 nucleotide sequence: TGTGCCAGCAGTGAAGGTCTAGCGGGGGCTGTCTACGAGCAGTACTTC. It encodes CASSEGLAGAVYEQYF.

This chain links TRBV3-1 (or the pseudogene TRBV3-2) with TRBJ2-3; 8 nucleotides match TRBD1. Germline V gene lookup returns CDR1 LGHDT and CDR2 YNNKEL (reference sequence). The V and J ends lost 3 bases and 1 base, in that order; junction bases with no gene match: 0. CDR3 length: 14 residues. The CDR3 sequence is CASSQGQGTDTQYF. The CDR3 DNA reads TGTGCCAGCAGCCAGGGACAGGGCACAGATACGCAGTATTTT.

The chain uses TRBV29-1 and TRBJ2-1, with 10 positions matching TRBD1. The CDR3 consists of 14 residues. The germline V gene encodes CDR1 SQVTM and CDR2 ANQGSEA. V gave up 0 bases and J gave up 9 bases; unmatched junction bases: 5. CDR3 DNA: TGCAGCGTTGAAGATACGACAGGGGGCATTGAGCAGTTCTTC. It specifies CSVEDTTGGIEQFF.